A single T cell receptor (beta chain) is shown here with its context. Its binding antigen is unknown. No much larger clone is present one base from it, and per-base qualities are unavailable. From the cysteine up to the phenylalanine, the CDR3 has a length of 14 residues. Here the CDR3 DNA is all that survives: 42 bases in frame from base 1. V drops 5 bases and J drops 1 base, leaving 11 bases in between. In the germline V gene (reference sequence), CDR1 corresponds to SEHNR and CDR2 to FQNEAQ. The time point label for this specimen denotes: week 35, safety follow-up. Each vaccine dose, consisting of 300 ug of a 20-mer mutant IDH1 peptide in Montanide, was administered subcutaneously with topical imiquimod. Patients were given eight vaccinations, in weeks 1, 3, 5, 7, 11, 15, 19 and 23, which matched visits V03 through V10. Newly diagnosed WHO grade 3 or 4 IDH1-mutant astrocytomas showing loss of nuclear ATRX were present in the donors. The samples were drawn from NOA16, a multicentre, single-arm, open-label phase I trial in Germany that tested a mutant IDH1 peptide vaccine in humans for the first time. Genomic DNA for TCRB sequencing was extracted from EDTA blood using the DNeasy Blood and Tissue Kit.

The library was made by the immunoSEQ multiplex PCR assay. The hsTCRB Kit was used according to the manufacturer's protocol to amplify rearranged TCR beta chain sequences. Sequencing of TCRB libraries was carried out on an Illumina MiSeq. In the original analysis: The proprietary platform of the kit vendor was used for demultiplexing, trimming and gene mapping. TCRdb holds this immuneACCESS table with in-frame rearrangements only. Some clones are missing; in checked studies, unresolved V genes explain under half, and the rest has no known cause. V and J calls and clone size follow that table, whereas D and trimming were derived from the DNA. A total of more than 60,000 clones appear in this sample, around 74% of them only once. The top ten clones comprise roughly 4.7% of the sample. The data originate from a study of a mutant IDH1 vaccine in newly diagnosed glioma (dated by TCRdb to the early 2020s). With regard to the full study: Vaccination was initiated 4-6 weeks after radiotherapy alone, or concurrently with temozolomide cycles in the chemotherapy-containing groups. Of the 25 to 40 treated patients, around 62% were male and 37.5% were female, and the mean age was roughly 40 years. Prior to enrollment, standard therapy consisting of radiotherapy alone, temozolomide alone, or radiochemotherapy with temozolomide had been administered to patients, with the combination being received by most patients. Visit V12 was the week-35 safety follow-up and visit V13 was the week-47 end of study. Peripheral blood was drawn at six visits: V03 (baseline), V05, V07, V10, V12 and V13. Longitudinal TCRB deep sequencing was done for 20 to 25 treated patients, wherever samples were available for exploratory analyses. Broad study findings and their caveats: Immune responses induced by the vaccine were seen in around 93% of patients across multiple MHC alleles. No apparent relationship was observed between pseudoprogression and alterations in the top peripheral T cell clonotypes detected by TCRB sequencing. Availability determined which PBMC samples were chosen for TCRB deep sequencing. The authors stated that sample limitations prevented analyses of patient blood samples from being reproduced.

The sequence was obtained from a man between 45 and 60 years old with glioma. Specimen: PBMCs, collected from a glioma patient whose treatment included an IDH1 peptide vaccine. The rearranged segments are TRBV7-9 and TRBJ1-1; a tentative D call is TRBD1 (6 bases match). The CDR3 reads as follows: CASSRGQQNTEAFF. The sequence in DNA is TGTGCCAGCAGCCGCGGACAGCAGAACACTGAAGCTTTCTTT.